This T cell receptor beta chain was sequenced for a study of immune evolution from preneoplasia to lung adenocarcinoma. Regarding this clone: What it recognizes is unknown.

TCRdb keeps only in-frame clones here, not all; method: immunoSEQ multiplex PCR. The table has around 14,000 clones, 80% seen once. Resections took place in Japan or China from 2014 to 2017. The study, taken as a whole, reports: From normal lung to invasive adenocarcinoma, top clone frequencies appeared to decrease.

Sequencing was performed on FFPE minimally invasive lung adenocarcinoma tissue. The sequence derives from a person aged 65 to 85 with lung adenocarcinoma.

CDR3 in amino acids: CASSLGIANYGYTF. CDR3 coding DNA: TGTGCCAGCAGCTTAGGCATCGCTAACTATGGCTACACCTTC. This sequence joins TRBV7-8 and TRBJ1-2; D not certain. This CDR3 has 14 amino acids. Germline CDR1 and CDR2: SGHVS and FQNEAQ. Trimming took 1 base from V and 0 from J, leaving 6 bases between them. Drawing the rest from reference TRBV7-8 and TRBJ1-2, the complete variable domain is GAGVSQSPRYKVAKRGQDVALRCDPISGHVSLFWYQQALGQGPEFLTYFQNEAQLDKSGLPSDRFFAERPEGSVSTLKIQRTQQEDSAVYLCASSLGIANYGYTFGSGTRLTVV.